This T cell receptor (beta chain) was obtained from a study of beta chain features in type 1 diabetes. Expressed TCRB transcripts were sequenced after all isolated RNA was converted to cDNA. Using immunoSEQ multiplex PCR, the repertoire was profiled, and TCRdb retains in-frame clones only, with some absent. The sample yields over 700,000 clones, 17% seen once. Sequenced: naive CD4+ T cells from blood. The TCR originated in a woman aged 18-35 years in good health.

The chain's CDR3 is CASSSQTPRDGYTF. CDR3 nucleotides: TGTGCCAGCTCATCACAGACCCCGCGGGATGGCTACACCTTC. The chain links TRBV18 to TRBJ1-2; D ambiguous. The germline V and J ends were trimmed by 5 bases and 6 bases, with 16 bases remaining between them. Germline V gene data show CDR1 as KGHSH and CDR2 as LQKENI. The CDR3 runs to 14 residues.